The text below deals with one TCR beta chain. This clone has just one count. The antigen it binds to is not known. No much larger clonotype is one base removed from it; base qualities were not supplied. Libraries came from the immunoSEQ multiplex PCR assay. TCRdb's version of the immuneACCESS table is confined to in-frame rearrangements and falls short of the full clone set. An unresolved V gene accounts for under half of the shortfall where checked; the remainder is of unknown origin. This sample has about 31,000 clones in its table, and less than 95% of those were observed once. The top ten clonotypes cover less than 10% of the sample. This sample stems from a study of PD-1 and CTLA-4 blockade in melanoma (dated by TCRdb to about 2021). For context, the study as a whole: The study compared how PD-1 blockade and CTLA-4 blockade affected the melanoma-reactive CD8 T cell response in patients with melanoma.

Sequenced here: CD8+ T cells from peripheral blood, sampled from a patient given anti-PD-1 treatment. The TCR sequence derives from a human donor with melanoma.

The CDR3 is CASSWGQGMVDEQYF. The DNA sequence is as follows: TGCGCCAGCAGCTGGGGACAGGGGATGGTCGACGAGCAGTACTTC. The chain is made from TRBV5-1 and TRBJ2-7, and 10 bases in between align with TRBD1. The CDR3 contains 15 residues, cysteine and phenylalanine counted. Of the read, only the CDR3 DNA is kept; its 45 bases are in frame from base 1. The germline V gene gives CDR1 as SGHRS and CDR2 as YFSETQ. The germline V end is reduced by 3 bases and the J end by 5 bases; junction bases left unmatched: 8.